The clone carrying this T cell receptor beta chain was observed a single time. The sample belongs to a study of T cell changes during pregnancy in multiple sclerosis. CDR1 LNHDA and CDR2 SQIVND come from the germline V gene (reference sequence). The CDR3 has 14 amino acids. TCRdb keeps only in-frame clones here, not all; method: immunoSEQ multiplex PCR. The data show more than 65,000 clones, around 96% seen once. The chain combines TRBV19 with TRBJ1-5; D is unresolved. Source: peripheral blood, taken in the second trimester of pregnancy. The sequence derives from a female donor with multiple sclerosis, enrolled in a pregnancy study. CDR3 region: CAGSGLGGNQPQHF. The CDR3 nucleotides read TGTGCGGGAAGTGGGTTGGGAGGCAATCAGCCCCAGCATTTT.